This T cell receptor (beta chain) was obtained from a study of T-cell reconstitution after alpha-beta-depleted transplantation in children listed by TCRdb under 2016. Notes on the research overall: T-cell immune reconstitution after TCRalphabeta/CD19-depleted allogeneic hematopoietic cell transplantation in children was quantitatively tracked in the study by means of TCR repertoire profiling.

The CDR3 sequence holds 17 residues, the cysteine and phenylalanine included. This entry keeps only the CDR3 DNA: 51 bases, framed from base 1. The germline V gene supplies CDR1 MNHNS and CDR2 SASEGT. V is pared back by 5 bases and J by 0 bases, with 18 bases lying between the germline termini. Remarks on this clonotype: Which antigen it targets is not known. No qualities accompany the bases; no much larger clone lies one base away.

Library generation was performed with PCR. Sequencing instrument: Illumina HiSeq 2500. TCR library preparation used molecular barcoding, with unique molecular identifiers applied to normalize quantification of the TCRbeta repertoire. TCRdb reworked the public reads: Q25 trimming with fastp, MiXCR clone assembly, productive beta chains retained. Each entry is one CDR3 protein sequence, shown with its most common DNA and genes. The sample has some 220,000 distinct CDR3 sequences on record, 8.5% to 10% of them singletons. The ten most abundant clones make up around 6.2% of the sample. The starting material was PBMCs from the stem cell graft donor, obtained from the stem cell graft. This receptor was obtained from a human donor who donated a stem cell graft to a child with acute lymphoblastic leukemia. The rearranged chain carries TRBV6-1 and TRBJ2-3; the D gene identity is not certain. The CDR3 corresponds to CASSQDQLAQSTDTQYF. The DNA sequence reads TGTGCCAGCAGTCAGGACCAATTGGCACAAAGCACAGATACGCAGTATTTT.